The present entry profiles one T cell receptor (beta chain) with its context. The antigen this receptor binds is unknown. The instrument given in TCRdb is NextSeq 550. The Human TCR Profiling Kit (MiLaboratory) was used to make UMI-labeled 5' RACE TRB cDNA libraries. cDNA synthesis used the entire amount of extracted RNA, and PCR amplification then used the entire amount of cDNA produced. Libraries were prepared in parallel with an identical number of PCR cycles. From the authors' description of their analysis: MIGEC and MiXCR extracted about 53,000 +/- 10,000 unique UMI-labeled TRB cDNA molecules per library, requiring at least two reads per UMI. On average, each library contained approximately 40,000 +/- 10,000 functional in-frame TRB CDR3 nucleotide clonotypes without stop codons. After downsampling to 5000 UMI-labeled TRB molecules per sample, diversity metrics such as normalized Shannon-Wiener and Chao1 were calculated in VDJtools. VDJtools computed clonotype-size-weighted physicochemical properties of the central five CDR3 residues: interaction energy, strength, volume and Kidera factor 4. Reads reprocessed by TCRdb are summarized as one entry per CDR3 protein sequence, and DNA is absent. The V and J calls were determined by TCRdb, not by the authors. The sample's records list about 150,000 distinct CDR3 sequences. The ten largest clones capture under 0.5% of the sample.

For each CD8+ T cell subset, flow sorting was done in triplicate, and 310,000 or so cells per subset went directly into RLT lysis buffer. Naive CD8+ T cells were defined stringently as CD45RO-CCR7+CD27+CD95- to exclude memory contaminants. Peripheral blood mononuclear cells were isolated from buffy coats by standard density gradient centrifugation. A FACSAria III was used to flow-sort naive CD8+ T cells into CXCR3-negative and CXCR3-positive populations. Total RNA was extracted from sorted cells using an RNeasy Mini Kit. The CDR3 goes from the cysteine to the phenylalanine over 15 residues. The DNA is unrecorded. CDR1 and CDR2 were assigned from the germline V gene as SQVTM and ANQGSEA. This specimen belongs to a study of CXCR3-negative and CXCR3-positive naive CD8 T cells (dated by TCRdb to between 2018 and 2021). As for the study more broadly: In total, about 150 million TRB reads were obtained, which works out to roughly 1.5 +/- 0.3 million reads per library. For the TRBV-TRBJ cluster analysis, the naive subsets came from about five donors, while the memory cells came from 3 donors. The diversity and physicochemical repertoire analyses included roughly ten donors pooled from two independent experiments. Results the study describes overall, beyond this receptor: Naive CXCR3-negative and CXCR3-positive cells from the same donor showed similar TRBV-TRBJ usage, whereas memory cells showed distinct patterns. Repertoire diversity was comparably high in both naive subsets but much lower in memory CD8+ T cells. Because surface CD5, which is linked to self-reactivity in mice, was comparable between the naive subsets, TCR interaction strength was also inferred from the physicochemical properties of TRB CDR3s. TRB CDR3s from CXCR3-positive naive cells showed higher hydrophobicity (lower Kidera factor 4), lower energy, and higher strength and volume indices than CXCR3-negative naive cells. Because CXCR3 expression was partially decreased after cryopreservation, freshly isolated PBMCs were used for most assays.

In this chain, TRBV29-1 is recombined with TRBJ2-3; TCRdb's D gene call, TRBD2, goes unchecked for lack of DNA. The sequence was collected from a human donor in good health. Some clones in this sample may be carry-over from other donors' samples. Sequences were obtained from naive CXCR3+ CD8+ T cells from blood. In the paper's terms, the cell subset or site label means: CD45RO-CCR7+CD27+CD95- naive CD8+ T cells expressing CXCR3 (TNR3+). The CDR3 has the sequence CSATLTSGGADTQYF.